The rows below give T cell receptor beta chains drawn from one sample of a study of cytotoxic CD8 clonotypes in ibrutinib-treated CLL. Some clones are missing from TCRdb's copy, which holds only in-frame ones; the method was immunoSEQ multiplex PCR. This sample has 110,000 to 150,000 clones, with roughly 80% found just once. Sequencing used PBMCs, obtained after 12 months of ibrutinib treatment. The receptors were gathered from a human donor with chronic lymphocytic leukemia. Both conserved end residues are part of each CDR3. D genes are given only for firm matches. The size entry is marked missing in some rows and otherwise reads once, few, many or a size class.

j_call v_call clone_size d_call cdr3_aa cdr3_nt
TRBJ2-3 TRBV7-2 . . CASSLAQLISTDTQYF TGTGCCAGCAGCTTAGCCCAACTGATTAGCACAGATACGCAGTATTTT
TRBJ2-5 TRBV18 . . CASSPASQETQYF TGTGCCAGCTCACCCGCGAGTCAAGAGACCCAGTACTTC
TRBJ2-3 TRBV18 . TRBD2 CASSRTGTSGTGGTDTQYF TGTGCCAGCTCACGCACCGGGACTAGCGGGACGGGGGGCACAGATACGCAGTATTTT
TRBJ2-2 TRBV5-1 . . CARPEGSNTGELFF TGCGCCAGACCTGAAGGGTCGAACACCGGGGAGCTGTTTTTT
TRBJ2-2 TRBV5-3 . TRBD1 CARRHIGTGSTGELFF TGTGCCAGAAGGCACATCGGGACAGGGTCAACCGGGGAGCTGTTTTTT
TRBJ1-5 TRBV19 . . CASSSQGRNQPQHF TGTGCCAGTAGTAGCCAGGGTCGAAATCAGCCCCAGCATTTT
TRBJ1-5 TRBV19 few TRBD1 CASSHSGTGGNQPQHF TGTGCCAGTAGTCACTCCGGGACAGGGGGGAATCAGCCCCAGCATTTT
TRBJ1-1 TRBV6-5 . . CASTLTLRNTEAFF TGTGCCAGCACTCTAACGTTGCGGAACACTGAAGCTTTCTTT
TRBJ2-7 TRBV28 . . CASRRQSSGSGEQYF TGTGCCAGCAGACGACAGTCGTCAGGTTCGGGCGAGCAGTACTTC
TRBJ2-7 TRBV28 . . CASSILLMGSYEQYF TGTGCCAGCAGTATCCTTTTGATGGGCTCCTACGAGCAGTACTTC
TRBJ1-3 TRBV9 few . CASTLGGSHSGNTIYF TGTGCCAGCACCTTAGGGGGGTCTCACTCTGGAAACACCATATATTTT
TRBJ2-7 TRBV4-3 . . CASSPYPSSEQYF TGCGCCAGCAGCCCGTACCCTTCTAGCGAGCAGTACTTC
TRBJ2-5 TRBV19 . TRBD1 CASRRDRLSAQYF TGTGCCAGTAGACGGGACAGACTGAGTGCCCAGTACTTC
TRBJ2-3 TRBV28 . . CASSSQGMTDTQYF TGTGCCAGCAGTTCCCAGGGGATGACAGATACGCAGTATTTT
TRBJ2-7 TRBV21-1 . . CASDSLLYEQYF TGTGCCAGCGATTCCCTACTCTACGAGCAGTACTTC
TRBJ2-5 TRBV9 . . CASSVGHSETQYF TGTGCCAGCAGCGTCGGCCATTCGGAGACCCAGTACTTC
TRBJ2-7 TRBV5-4 . TRBD1 CASSHRDRGNYEQYF TGTGCCAGCAGCCACAGGGACAGGGGTAACTACGAGCAGTACTTC